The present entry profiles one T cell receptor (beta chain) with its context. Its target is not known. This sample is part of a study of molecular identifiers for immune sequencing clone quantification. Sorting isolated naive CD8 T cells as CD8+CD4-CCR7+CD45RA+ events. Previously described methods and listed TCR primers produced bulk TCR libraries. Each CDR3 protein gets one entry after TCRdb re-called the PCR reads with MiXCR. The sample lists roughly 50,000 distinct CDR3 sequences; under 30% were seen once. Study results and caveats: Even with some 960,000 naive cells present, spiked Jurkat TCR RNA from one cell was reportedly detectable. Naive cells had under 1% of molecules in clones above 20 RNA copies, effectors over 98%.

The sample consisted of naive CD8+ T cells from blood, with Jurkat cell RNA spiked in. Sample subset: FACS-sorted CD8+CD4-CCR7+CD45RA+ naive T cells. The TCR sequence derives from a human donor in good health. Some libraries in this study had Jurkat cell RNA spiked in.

The CDR3 is CASSLGLGAETDTQYF. The CDR3 DNA sequence: TGTGCCAGCTCCTTAGGCCTAGGGGCAGAAACAGATACGCAGTATTTT. This chain links TRBV12-3 or TRBV12-4 with TRBJ2-3; perhaps TRBD1 as D (5 bases). Trimming cost V 8 bases and J 3 bases, with 21 bases left between them. The CDR3 contains 16 residues.